Listed below are T cell receptor beta chains from one sample, sequenced in a study of blood T cells in healthy people across ages. TCRdb used MiXCR to reprocess the 5' RACE reads, holding one entry per CDR3 protein. The sample yields fewer than 800,000 distinct CDR3 sequences, 49% seen once. Sequences were obtained from blood. All receptors come from a woman aged 55-70 years in good health. Each CDR3 is given with its conserved first and last residue. A D gene is named only where the DNA matches it firmly. Clone size is stated in some rows and not others, as once, few, many or a class when expanded.

abundance | j_gene | len | d_gene | v_gene | CDR3aa | CDR3nt
few | TRBJ1-2 | 15 | . | TRBV18 | CASSPESGSFYGYTF | TGTGCCAGCTCACCCGAGTCCGGGTCCTTCTATGGCTACACCTTC
. | TRBJ1-2 | 12 | . | TRBV3-1 | CASSQDNGGYTF | TGTGCCAGCAGCCAAGATAATGGAGGCTACACCTTC
once | TRBJ2-7 | 13 | . | TRBV20-1 | CSARALKSYEQYF | TGCAGTGCTAGGGCCCTAAAGTCCTACGAGCAGTACTTC
. | TRBJ2-3 | 15 | . | TRBV7-9 | CASSLVTGYTDTQYF | TGTGCCAGCAGCTTAGTCACAGGGTACACAGATACGCAGTATTTT
. | TRBJ2-7 | 12 | . | TRBV24-1 | CATRGDLDQQYF | TGTGCCACCAGAGGGGATCTCGACCAGCAGTACTTC
. | TRBJ2-3 | 16 | . | TRBV4-2 | CASSPDRGDLADTQYF | TGTGCCAGCAGCCCTGACCGTGGGGACCTCGCAGATACGCAGTATTTT
. | TRBJ2-7 | 15 | . | TRBV9 | CASSVISGEGVEQYF | TGTGCCAGCAGCGTAATATCAGGGGAGGGGGTCGAGCAGTACTTC
few | TRBJ2-7 | 15 | . | TRBV7-9 | CASSAPSDPSYEQYF | TGTGCCAGCAGCGCACCTAGCGATCCCTCCTACGAGCAGTACTTC
many | TRBJ2-3 | 14 | . | TRBV7-2 | CASSSSPDWDTQYF | TGTGCCAGCAGCTCGAGTCCCGACTGGGATACGCAGTATTTT
. | TRBJ2-5 | 14 | . | TRBV20-1 | CSALPGTNQETQYF | TGCAGTGCTCTCCCGGGGACGAACCAAGAGACCCAGTACTTC
. | TRBJ2-4 | 15 | TRBD1 | TRBV4-3 | CASSPTGDAKNIQYF | TGCGCCAGCAGCCCGACAGGGGATGCCAAAAACATTCAGTACTTC
once | TRBJ2-1 | 16 | . | TRBV5-5 | CASSRGLGVGFDEQFF | TGTGCCAGCAGCCGGGGATTGGGGGTGGGCTTTGATGAGCAGTTCTTC
. | TRBJ2-1 | 16 | . | TRBV5-1 | CASSDLSFSSYNEQFF | TGCGCCAGCAGCGACCTTTCGTTCAGCTCCTACAATGAGCAGTTCTTC
. | TRBJ1-2 | 13 | . | TRBV7-9 | CASSLAGARSYTF | TGTGCCAGCAGCTTGGCGGGGGCGCGTAGCTACACCTTC
. | TRBJ2-1 | 15 | TRBD2 | TRBV20-1 | CSARDTSGRSNEQFF | TGCAGTGCTAGAGATACGAGCGGGAGGTCCAATGAGCAGTTCTTC
few | TRBJ2-3 | 15 | . | TRBV10-3 | CAISGQLVSTDTQYF | TGTGCCATCAGTGGACAACTAGTATCCACAGATACGCAGTATTTT
. | TRBJ1-6 | 15 | TRBD1 | TRBV27 | CASSLSGTGNSPLHF | TGTGCCAGCAGTTTATCCGGGACAGGCAATTCACCCCTCCACTTT